Listed here is a single T cell receptor beta chain. Its specificity is unknown. The data derive from a study of T-cell memory formation after mild COVID-19. Overall study: TCR clusters mostly belonged to single donors.

One entry per CDR3 protein, called by TCRdb with MiXCR from the 5' RACE reads. The table includes around 250,000 distinct CDR3 sequences, less than 20% detected once. Overall study results and limits: Day 15 to 85 contracting clones showed balanced CD4/CD8; later expanders leaned CD4+.

The V and J ends lost 4 bases and 7 bases, in that order; junction bases with no gene match: 4. The germline gives CDR1 MNHNY, CDR2 SVGAGI (reference sequence). The CDR3 totals 13 residues. The sequencing input was PBMCs or a T cell subset sorted from them (not recorded which). The source is an adult woman who had mild COVID-19 (a few samples of this study predate the infection). Cell type and time point are not known. The J gene is TRBJ1-2, the V gene TRBV6-6; 9 bases line up with TRBD1. CDR3 region: CASSSRQGVGYTF. The CDR3 nucleotides read TGTGCCAGCAGTTCCAGACAGGGGGTTGGCTACACCTTC.